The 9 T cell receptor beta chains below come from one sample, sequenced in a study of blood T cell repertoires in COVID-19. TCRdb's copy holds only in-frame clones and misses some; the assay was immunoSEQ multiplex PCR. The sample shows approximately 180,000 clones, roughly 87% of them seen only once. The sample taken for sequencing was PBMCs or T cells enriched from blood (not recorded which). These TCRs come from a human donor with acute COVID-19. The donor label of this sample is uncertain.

CDR3 DNA sequence: TGTGCCAGCAGCCAAGATAACGGGGATACGCAGTATTTT. Protein sequence: CASSQDNGDTQYF. The chain has TRBV14 and TRBJ2-3; no clear D. From germline, CDR1 is SGHDN and CDR2 FVKESK. The V gene lost 0 bases and the J gene lost 6 bases, with 7 bases spanning the gap. The CDR3 runs 13 residues.

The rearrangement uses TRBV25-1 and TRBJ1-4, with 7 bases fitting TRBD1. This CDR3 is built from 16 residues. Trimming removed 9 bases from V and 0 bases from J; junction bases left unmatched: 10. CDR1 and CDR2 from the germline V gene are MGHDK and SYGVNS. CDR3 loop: CARNRDRISTNEKLFF. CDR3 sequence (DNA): TGTGCCAGAAACCGGGACAGAATTTCAACTAATGAAAAACTGTTTTTT.

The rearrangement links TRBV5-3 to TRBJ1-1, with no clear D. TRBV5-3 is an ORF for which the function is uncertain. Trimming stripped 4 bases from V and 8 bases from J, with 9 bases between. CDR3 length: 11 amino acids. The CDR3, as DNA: TGTGCCAGAAGCGTACAGAGCGAAGCTTTCTTT. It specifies CARSVQSEAFF.

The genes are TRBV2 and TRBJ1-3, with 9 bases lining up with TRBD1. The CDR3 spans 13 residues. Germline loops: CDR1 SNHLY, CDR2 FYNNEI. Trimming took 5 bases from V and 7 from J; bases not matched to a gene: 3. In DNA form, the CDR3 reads TGTGCCAGCAGTCCCGGGACAGGGAACACCATATATTTT. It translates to CASSPGTGNTIYF.

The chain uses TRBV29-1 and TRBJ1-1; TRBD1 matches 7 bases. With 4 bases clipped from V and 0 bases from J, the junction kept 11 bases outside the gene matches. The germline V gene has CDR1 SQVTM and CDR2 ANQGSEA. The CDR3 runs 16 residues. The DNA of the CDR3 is TGCAGCGTTGGGCGATCACCGGGACAGATGAACACTGAAGCTTTCTTT. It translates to CSVGRSPGQMNTEAFF.

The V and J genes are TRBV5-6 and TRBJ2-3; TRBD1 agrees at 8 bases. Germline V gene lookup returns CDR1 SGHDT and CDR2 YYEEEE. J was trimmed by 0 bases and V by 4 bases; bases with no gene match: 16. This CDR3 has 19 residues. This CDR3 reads CASSQRTGLISTSTDTQYF. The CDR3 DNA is TGTGCCAGCAGCCAACGGACAGGGCTCATTAGTACTAGCACAGATACGCAGTATTTT.

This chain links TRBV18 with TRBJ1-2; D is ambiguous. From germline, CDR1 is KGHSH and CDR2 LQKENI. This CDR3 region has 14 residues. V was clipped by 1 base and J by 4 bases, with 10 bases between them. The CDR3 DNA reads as TGTGCCAGCTCACCACGCAAACAACGCTATGGCTACACCTTC. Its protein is CASSPRKQRYGYTF. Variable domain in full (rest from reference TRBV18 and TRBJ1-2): NAGVMQNPRHLVRRRGQEARLRCSPMKGHSHVYWYRQLPEEGLKFMVYLQKENIIDESGMPKERFSAEFPKEGPSILRIQQVVRGDSAAYFCASSPRKQRYGYTFGSGTRLTVV.

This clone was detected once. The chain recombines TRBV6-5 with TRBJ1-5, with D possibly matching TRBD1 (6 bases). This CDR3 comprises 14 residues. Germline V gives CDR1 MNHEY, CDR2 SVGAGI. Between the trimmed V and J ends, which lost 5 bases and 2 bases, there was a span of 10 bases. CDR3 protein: CASSNRAGNQPQHF. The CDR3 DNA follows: TGTGCCAGCAGTAACAGGGCCGGCAATCAGCCCCAGCATTTT.

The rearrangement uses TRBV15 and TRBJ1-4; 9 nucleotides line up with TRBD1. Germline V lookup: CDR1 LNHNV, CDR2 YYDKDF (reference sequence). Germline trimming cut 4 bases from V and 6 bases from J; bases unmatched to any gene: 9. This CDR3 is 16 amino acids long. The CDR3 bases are TGTGCCACCAGCACCGGGACAGGGTTCAGGGATGAAAAACTGTTTTTT. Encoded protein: CATSTGTGFRDEKLFF.